Described below is a single TCR beta chain sequence and its context. What it binds is unknown. The sample comes from a study of cytomegalovirus exposure and HLA in healthy donors. Overall study context: Of the donors genotyped, several hundred in all, around 76% fell in the Caucasian-associated ancestry cluster.

The CDR3 runs to 15 residues. V lost 0 bases to trimming and J lost 7 bases, with 10 bases between them. Germline CDR1 LGHNA, CDR2 YNFKEQ. The PCR was carried out with 60 Vbeta primers and 13 Jbeta primers. The protocol was immunoSEQ multiplex PCR, while the TCRdb copy is restricted to in-frame clones and leaves out a portion. Of some 170,000 clones detected, 77% appear once; the ten largest clones hold about 1.5%. Everyone who donated was a healthy bone marrow donor. Study-wide points: The authors considered a cluster of highly shared sequence variants likely to be a sequencing artifact.

The receptor's source is a woman in her 30s in good health and CMV-seronegative. Sequenced sample: PBMCs. This chain uses TRBV4-2 with TRBJ1-6; maybe TRBD1 (6 bases). CDR3 in amino acids: CASSQEGARNSPLHF. In DNA form, the CDR3 reads TGTGCCAGCAGCCAAGAGGGGGCAAGAAATTCACCCCTCCACTTT.